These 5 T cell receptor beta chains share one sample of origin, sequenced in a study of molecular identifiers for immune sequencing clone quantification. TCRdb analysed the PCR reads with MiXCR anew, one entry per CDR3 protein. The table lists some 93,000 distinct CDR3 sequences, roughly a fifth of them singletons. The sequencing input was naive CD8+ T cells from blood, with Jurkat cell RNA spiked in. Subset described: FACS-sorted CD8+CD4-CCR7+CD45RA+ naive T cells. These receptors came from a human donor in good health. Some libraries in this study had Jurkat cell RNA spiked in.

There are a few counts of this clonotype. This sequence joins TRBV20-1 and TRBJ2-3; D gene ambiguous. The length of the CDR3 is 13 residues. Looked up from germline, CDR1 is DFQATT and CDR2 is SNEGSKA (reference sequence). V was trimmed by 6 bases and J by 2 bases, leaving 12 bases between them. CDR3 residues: CSALLALTDTQYF. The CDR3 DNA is TGCAGTGCCCTCTTGGCCCTCACAGATACGCAGTATTTT.

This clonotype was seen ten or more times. This CDR3 reads CASSPRDRTSTDTQYF. CDR3 bases: TGTGCCAGCAGCCCCCGGGACAGGACTAGCACAGATACGCAGTATTTT. The chain joins TRBV7-9 to TRBJ2-3, with 8 bases that match TRBD1. Trimming at V came to 5 bases and at J to 0 bases, leaving 7 bases not matched to a gene. Germline V gene data show CDR1 as SEHNR and CDR2 as FQNEAQ (reference sequence). The CDR3 covers 16 residues.

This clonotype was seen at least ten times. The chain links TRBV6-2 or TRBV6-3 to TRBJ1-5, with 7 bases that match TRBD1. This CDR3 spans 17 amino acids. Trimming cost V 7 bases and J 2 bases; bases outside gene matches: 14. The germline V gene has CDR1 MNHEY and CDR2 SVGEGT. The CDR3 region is CASTPDLWTGGNQPQHF. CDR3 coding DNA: TGTGCCAGCACCCCAGACCTCTGGACAGGCGGCAATCAGCCCCAGCATTTT.

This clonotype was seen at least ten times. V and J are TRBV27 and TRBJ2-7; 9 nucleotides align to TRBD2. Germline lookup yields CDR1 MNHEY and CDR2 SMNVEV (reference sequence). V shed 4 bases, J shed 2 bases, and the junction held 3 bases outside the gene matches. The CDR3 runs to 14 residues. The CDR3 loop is CASSSSSGAYEQYF. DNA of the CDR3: TGTGCCAGCAGTTCTTCTAGCGGGGCCTACGAGCAGTACTTC.

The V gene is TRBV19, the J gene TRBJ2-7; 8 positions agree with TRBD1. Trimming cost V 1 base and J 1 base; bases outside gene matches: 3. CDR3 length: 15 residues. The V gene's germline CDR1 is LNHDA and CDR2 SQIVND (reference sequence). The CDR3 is CASSIGTGISYEQYF. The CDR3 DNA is TGTGCCAGTAGTATAGGGACAGGGATATCCTACGAGCAGTACTTC.